A selection of T cell receptor beta chains follows, all from one sample in a study of T cell changes during pregnancy in multiple sclerosis. Clones were read by immunoSEQ multiplex PCR, and TCRdb kept only the in-frame ones, dropping some. The table records about 23,000 clones, about 89% of them present only once. The input for sequencing was CD8+ T cells from peripheral blood mononuclear cells, taken in the first trimester of pregnancy. These receptors all stem from a female donor with multiple sclerosis, enrolled in a pregnancy study. Each CDR3 is given with its conserved first and last residue. The D gene is left open where the match is weak. The size of a clone is reported for some rows only, either as once, few or many, or as a class for expanded clones.

TRBD1,-,TRBV4-2,TRBJ1-1,CASSLRGPDTEAFF,TGTGCCAGCAGCCTTAGGGGGCCCGACACTGAAGCTTTCTTT
TRBD2,medium-sized,TRBV5-5,TRBJ2-2,CASSWGTSETGELFF,TGTGCCAGCAGCTGGGGGACTAGCGAGACCGGGGAGCTGTTTTTT
-,once,TRBV2,TRBJ2-5,CASSEGWRGPTGETQYF,TGTGCCAGCAGTGAAGGGTGGCGCGGGCCAACAGGGGAGACCCAGTACTTC
TRBD1,-,TRBV7-9,TRBJ2-7,CASSRPGQGTYEQYF,TGTGCCAGCAGCCGGCCCGGACAGGGCACCTACGAGCAGTACTTC
-,-,TRBV21-1,TRBJ2-1,CASSGQGGSEQFF,TGTGCCAGCAGCGGCCAAGGGGGCAGTGAGCAGTTCTTC
TRBD1,-,TRBV4-1,TRBJ2-1,CASSQAFSGDSRGNEQFF,TGCGCCAGCAGCCAAGCGTTCTCCGGGGACAGCCGGGGAAATGAGCAGTTCTTC
TRBD1,few,TRBV29-1,TRBJ2-3,CSGDRGKAGSDTQYF,TGCAGCGGGGACAGGGGAAAGGCTGGCTCGGATACGCAGTATTTT
TRBD2,-,TRBV6-5,TRBJ2-7,CASSYSQGLVTHEQYF,TGTGCCAGCAGTTACTCGCAGGGACTAGTAACCCACGAGCAGTACTTC
TRBD2,once,TRBV7-8,TRBJ2-7,CASSLGVAGAPGEQYF,TGTGCCAGCAGCTTAGGGGTAGCGGGAGCCCCGGGAGAGCAGTACTTC
-,-,TRBV6-1,TRBJ2-1,CATEISRSYNEQFF,TGTGCGACGGAAATCTCTAGATCCTACAATGAGCAGTTCTTC
-,few,TRBV7-9,TRBJ1-1,CASSSQDSEAFF,TGTGCCAGCAGCTCCCAGGACAGTGAAGCTTTCTTT
TRBD2,-,TRBV4-1,TRBJ2-2,CASSQATSGSTAGELFF,TGCGCCAGCAGCCAAGCTACTAGCGGGAGTACCGCCGGGGAGCTGTTTTTT
-,-,TRBV30,TRBJ2-2,CAWSLGRLGTGELFF,TGTGCCTGGAGTTTAGGCCGACTGGGCACCGGGGAGCTGTTTTTT
-,once,TRBV7-2,TRBJ2-1,CASSFSVYNEQFF,TGTGCCAGCAGCTTCTCGGTCTACAATGAGCAGTTCTTC
TRBD2,-,TRBV2,TRBJ2-1,CASSDPGSSGGNEQFF,TGTGCCAGCAGTGATCCGGGGTCTAGCGGGGGAAATGAGCAGTTCTTC
TRBD1,-,TRBV4-2,TRBJ2-2,CASSENDREYTGELFF,TGTGCCAGCAGCGAAAATGACAGGGAGTACACCGGGGAGCTGTTTTTT
TRBD2,-,TRBV18,TRBJ2-1,CASSTRWVASGFSDFYNEQFF,TGTGCCAGCTCAACCCGCTGGGTAGCTAGCGGGTTCAGTGATTTCTACAATGAGCAGTTCTTC
TRBD2,-,TRBV5-1,TRBJ2-3,CASSPGLADTDTQYF,TGCGCCAGCAGCCCGGGACTAGCGGACACAGATACGCAGTATTTT
-,once,TRBV19,TRBJ1-2,CASSIREGTRGYTF,TGTGCCAGTAGTATAAGAGAGGGCACAAGGGGCTACACCTTC
-,-,TRBV5-6,TRBJ2-1,CASRWWSSYNEQFF,TGTGCCAGCAGGTGGTGGAGCTCCTACAATGAGCAGTTCTTC
-,few,TRBV14,TRBJ2-1,CASSPRGPSSYNEQFF,TGTGCCAGCAGCCCCAGGGGACCGAGCTCCTACAATGAGCAGTTCTTC
TRBD2,-,TRBV5-1,TRBJ2-1,CASSFGGRAHEQFF,TGCGCCAGCAGCTTTGGCGGGAGGGCCCATGAGCAGTTCTTC
TRBD1,few,TRBV6-6,TRBJ2-1,CASSYIGDRGFF,TGTGCCAGCAGTTACATAGGGGACAGGGGATTCTTC
TRBD1,-,TRBV6-4,TRBJ2-1,CASSKAGGEVHEQFF,TGTGCCAGCAGTAAAGCAGGGGGAGAGGTGCATGAGCAGTTCTTC
-,-,TRBV5-8,TRBJ2-5,CASSLTFRLKYRETQYF,TGTGCCAGCAGCTTGACTTTCCGACTGAAGTACCGGGAGACCCAGTACTTC
-,-,TRBV19,TRBJ2-7,CASRGRGSYEQYF,TGTGCCAGTCGAGGAAGAGGGTCCTACGAGCAGTACTTC
-,-,TRBV4-3,TRBJ1-1,CASSQRIDGGPEAFF,TGCGCCAGCAGCCAACGCATCGATGGGGGCCCTGAAGCTTTCTTT
-,-,TRBV28,TRBJ1-1,CASSSQYLATEAFF,TGTGCCAGCAGTTCCCAATACCTAGCCACTGAAGCTTTCTTT
TRBD1,-,TRBV2,TRBJ2-7,CASREPTGVPSSYEQYF,TGTGCCAGCAGGGAACCGACAGGGGTTCCGAGCTCCTACGAGCAGTACTTC
-,few,TRBV27,TRBJ1-1,CASSLSEGYAAFF,TGTGCCAGCAGTTTATCGGAGGGCTACGCAGCTTTCTTT